This TCR beta chain came from a study of blood T cells in healthy people across ages. Overall study results and limits: TCR beta diversity correlated strongly with naive T cell percentage.

CDR1 is SGHVS and CDR2 is FQNEAQ in the germline V gene. Trimming left V 5 bases short and J 2 bases short, with 15 bases between. The CDR3 runs to 15 residues. The study drew donors from healthy Caucasian individuals in Russia aged roughly 6 to 90. Samples had at least 7 million PBMCs isolated from them. A second PCR, run for about 6 to 12 cycles, used a sample-barcoded 5' primer plus a J-beta primer mix. Template switching added a 12-random-nucleotide identifier to every cDNA molecule. TCRdb recomputed calls from the 5' RACE reads with MiXCR, one row per CDR3 protein. This table holds hundreds of thousands of distinct CDR3 sequences, about 51% found once. This clonotype was picked up many times. What it recognizes is unknown.

This receptor was taken from an elderly woman in good health. The chain employs TRBV7-8 and TRBJ1-2; D is ambiguous. Sequencing used blood. CDR3 sequence: CASSPSVGINYGYTF. The CDR3 coding sequence is TGTGCCAGCAGCCCCAGCGTGGGGATAAACTATGGCTACACCTTC.